This T cell receptor (beta chain) was captured in a study of T cell responses to AZD1222 COVID-19 vaccine. Trimming at V came to 5 bases and at J to 6 bases, leaving 6 bases not matched to a gene. CDR1 is SGHAT, CDR2 FQNNGV, per germline. The CDR3 loop spans 15 amino acids. On this clone: Its antigen is unknown.

Sequencing was performed with immunoSEQ multiplex PCR; in TCRdb, only in-frame clones are kept and a portion is missing. The table includes about 100,000 clones, roughly nine tenths detected once. Study observations and caveats: Receipt of two AZD1222 doses was followed by a rise in Spike-specific TCR breadth and depth.

This TCR came from an adult in good health. The chain uses TRBV11-2 and TRBJ1-5; 11 bases match TRBD1. Here the sequenced sample was peripheral blood, taken on day 0 of AZD1222 vaccination. The CDR3 DNA follows: TGTGCCAGCAGCCAGGGGACAGGGGGTATTCAGCCCCAGCATTTT. This gives the protein CASSQGTGGIQPQHF.